The clone carrying this T cell receptor (beta chain) was seen only a few times. What it binds is unknown. The investigators amplified TCR beta CDR3 regions from RNA transcripts. TCR CDR3 regions were first amplified by RT-PCR with HTBI primers. Each CDR3 protein gets one entry after TCRdb re-called the multiplex PCR reads with MiXCR. The data show about 290,000 distinct CDR3 sequences, with 15% to 20% seen just once and around 58% held by the top ten. The sample originates from a study of T cells in Graves' hyperthyroidism and ophthalmopathy. On the study more broadly: Pretreatment peripheral blood was obtained at initial diagnosis. Study results and caveats: Onset of ophthalmopathy came a median about 6.5 months after the model predicted it. Within blood appeared most thyroid clonotypes that had expanded above 0.001. A 13 V-J signature model discriminated ophthalmopathy versus stable hyperthyroidism.

CDR3 length: 15 amino acids. The J segment lost 2 bases and the V segment lost 4 bases, leaving 6 bases of the junction unmatched. Germline values: CDR1 SGHRS, CDR2 YFSETQ. The sequence came from a woman aged 60-75 years with Graves' ophthalmopathy. The chain employs TRBV5-1 and TRBJ2-7; 10 bases line up with TRBD1. The sample comprised blood. In nucleotides, the CDR3 is TGCGCCAGCAGCCCAATCGGACAGGGGGCCTACGAGCAGTACTTC. It specifies CASSPIGQGAYEQYF.